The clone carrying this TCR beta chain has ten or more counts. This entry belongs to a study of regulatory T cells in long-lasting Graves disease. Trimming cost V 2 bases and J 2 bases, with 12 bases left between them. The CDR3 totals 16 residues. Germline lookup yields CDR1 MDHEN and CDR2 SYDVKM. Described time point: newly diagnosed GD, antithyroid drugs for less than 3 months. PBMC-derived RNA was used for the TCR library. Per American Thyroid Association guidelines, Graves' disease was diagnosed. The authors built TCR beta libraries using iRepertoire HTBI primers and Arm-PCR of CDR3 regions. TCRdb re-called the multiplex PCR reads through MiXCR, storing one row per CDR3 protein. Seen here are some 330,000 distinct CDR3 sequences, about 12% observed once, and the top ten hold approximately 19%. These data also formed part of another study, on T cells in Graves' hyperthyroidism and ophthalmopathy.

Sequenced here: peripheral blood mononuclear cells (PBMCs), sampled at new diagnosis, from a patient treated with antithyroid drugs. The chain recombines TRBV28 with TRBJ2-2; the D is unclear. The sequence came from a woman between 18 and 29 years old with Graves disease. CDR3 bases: TGTGCCAGCAGTTTAAGGCTAGACATTAACACCGGGGAGCTGTTTTTT. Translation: CASSLRLDINTGELFF.